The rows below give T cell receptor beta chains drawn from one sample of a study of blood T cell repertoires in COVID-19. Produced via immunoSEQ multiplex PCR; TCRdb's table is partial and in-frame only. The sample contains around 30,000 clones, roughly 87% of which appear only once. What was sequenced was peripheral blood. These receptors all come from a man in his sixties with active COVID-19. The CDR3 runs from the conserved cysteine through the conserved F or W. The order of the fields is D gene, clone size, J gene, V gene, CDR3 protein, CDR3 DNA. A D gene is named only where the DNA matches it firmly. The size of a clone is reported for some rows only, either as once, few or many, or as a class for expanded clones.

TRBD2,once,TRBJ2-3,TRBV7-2,CASSLDSGGAYDTQYF,TGTGCCAGCAGCTTAGATAGCGGGGGGGCGTACGATACGCAGTATTTT
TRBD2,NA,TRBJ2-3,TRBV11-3,CASSSGTSGTTDTQYF,TGTGCCAGCAGCTCCGGGACTAGCGGGACCACAGATACGCAGTATTTT
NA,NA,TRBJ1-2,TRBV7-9,CASSRTGVNYGYTF,TGTGCCAGCAGCCGCACCGGGGTGAACTATGGCTACACCTTC
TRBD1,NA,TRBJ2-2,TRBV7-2,CASSSLQGGTGELFF,TGTGCCAGCAGCTCACTACAGGGGGGCACCGGGGAGCTGTTTTTT
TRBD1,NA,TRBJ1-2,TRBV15,CATSRNRGLHYGYTF,TGTGCCACCAGCAGGAACAGGGGGCTCCACTATGGCTACACCTTC
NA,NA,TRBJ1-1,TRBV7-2,CASSLAPGARGNTEAFF,TGTGCCAGCAGCTTGGCGCCCGGGGCGCGGGGGAACACTGAAGCTTTCTTT
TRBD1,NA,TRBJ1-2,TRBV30,CAWSPQGSNYGYTF,TGTGCCTGGAGCCCACAGGGGTCGAACTATGGCTACACCTTC
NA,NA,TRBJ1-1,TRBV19,CASSIGELNTEAFF,TGTGCCAGTAGTATCGGGGAATTGAACACTGAAGCTTTCTTT
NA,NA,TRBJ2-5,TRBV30,CAWSVSPAAQYF,TGTGCCTGGAGTGTATCTCCTGCGGCCCAGTACTTC
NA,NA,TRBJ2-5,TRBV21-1,CASSRDMQETQYF,TGTGCCAGCAGCAGGGACATGCAAGAGACCCAGTACTTC
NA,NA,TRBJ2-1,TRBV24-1,CATSEGGSSSYNEQFF,TGTGCCACCAGTGAAGGGGGATCAAGCTCCTACAATGAGCAGTTCTTC
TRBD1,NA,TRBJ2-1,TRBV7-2,CASSWGQGVLNEQFF,TGTGCCAGCAGCTGGGGTCAGGGGGTCTTAAATGAGCAGTTCTTC
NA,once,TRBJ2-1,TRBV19,CASSRLPHISDEQFF,TGTGCCAGTAGTAGGCTCCCCCACATATCCGATGAGCAGTTCTTC
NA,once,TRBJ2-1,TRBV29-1,CSVVGQGGNEQFF,TGCAGCGTGGTGGGGCAGGGGGGCAATGAGCAGTTCTTC
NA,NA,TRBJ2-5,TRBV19,CASSTSTGKETQYF,TGTGCCAGTAGTACCTCGACGGGGAAAGAGACCCAGTACTTC
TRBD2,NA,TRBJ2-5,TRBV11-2,CASSLASGTSRETQYF,TGTGCCAGCAGCTTAGCGTCCGGGACTAGCAGAGAGACCCAGTACTTC
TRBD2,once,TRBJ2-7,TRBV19,CASSAIGPSGTMNSYEQYF,TGTGCCAGTAGTGCCATAGGTCCTAGCGGGACCATGAACTCCTACGAGCAGTACTTC
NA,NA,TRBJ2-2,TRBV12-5,CASGLVTSTDTGELFF,TGTGCTAGTGGTTTGGTAACTAGCACAGACACCGGGGAGCTGTTTTTT
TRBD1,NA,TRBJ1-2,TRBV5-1,CASSPDRDSNYGYTF,TGCGCCAGCAGTCCGGACAGGGACTCTAACTATGGCTACACCTTC
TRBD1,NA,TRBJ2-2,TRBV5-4,CASSFDRDTGELFF,TGTGCCAGCAGCTTCGACAGGGACACCGGGGAGCTGTTTTTT
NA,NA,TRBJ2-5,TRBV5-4,CASSLSRGGETQYF,TGTGCCAGCAGCTTGTCACGGGGAGGCGAGACCCAGTACTTC
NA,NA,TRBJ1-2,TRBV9,CASSGARGYTF,TGTGCCAGCAGCGGCGCGCGGGGCTACACCTTC
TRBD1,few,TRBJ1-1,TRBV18,CASSSGTGSLNTEAFF,TGTGCCAGCTCATCCGGGACAGGGAGCTTGAACACTGAAGCTTTCTTT